This T cell receptor (beta chain) comes out of a study of OX40 agonist ivuxolimab in advanced cancers. Study-level background: Head and neck, renal cell, melanoma or hepatocellular carcinoma were the cancers that dose-escalation patients had.

Losses at the gene ends were 3 bases for V and 4 bases for J; bases not matched to a gene: 8. The CDR3 has 17 amino acids. Germline CDR1 and CDR2: SGHRS and YFSETQ. Method: immunoSEQ multiplex PCR; TCRdb's copy keeps in-frame clones and lacks some. The sample contains 57,000 or so clones, roughly 84% of which appear only once. This clonotype was sampled from an adult with an advanced solid tumor such as melanoma, head and neck, liver or kidney cancer. The sample in question was CD4+ or CD8+ T cells sorted from blood, obtained in a trial of the OX40 agonist ivuxolimab. The J gene is TRBJ2-3, the V gene TRBV5-1, with 13 bases aligning to TRBD2. The CDR3 here is CASSSGTSGTSPDTQYF. In DNA form, the CDR3 reads TGCGCCAGCAGCTCAGGGACTAGCGGGACCTCCCCAGATACGCAGTATTTT.